This T cell receptor beta chain was documented in a study of T cell repertoires in cytomegalovirus infection. Notes on the study in general: What dominated the ex vivo response were HLA-C-restricted CMV-specific TCR beta clonotypes.

Turning to this clonotype: Its antigen is currently unknown.

TCRdb redid the calling of the reads with MiXCR, one entry per CDR3 protein. The top ten hold approximately 18% of the sample, which has roughly 730,000 distinct CDR3 sequences, around 30% seen once. The germline CDR1 and CDR2 sequences are MGHRA and YSYEKL. This CDR3 comprises 17 residues. V lost 1 base and J lost 2, with 14 bases in between. Source: cultured PBMCs, taken from culture after CMV antigen stimulation. This TCR was sampled from a human donor in good health (CMV status not recorded). Some clones in this sample may be carry-over from other donors' samples. The gene calls are TRBV4-1 and TRBJ2-2; a weak D match, TRBD2 (6 bases). The CDR3 spells CASSQGRARSNTGELFF. The CDR3 nucleotides read TGCGCCAGCAGCCAAGGGAGGGCGAGATCCAACACCGGGGAGCTGTTTTTT.